Below, one T cell receptor beta chain is given with its context. This record belongs to a study of control samples from healthy donors and cancer patients. V was clipped by 1 base and J by 4 bases, with 14 bases between them. The CDR3 is made up of 16 amino acids. Germline V gene data show CDR1 as SGHTA and CDR2 as FQGNSA. The method was immunoSEQ multiplex PCR; TCRdb's version includes in-frame clones alone and lacks a portion of them. The table has roughly 54,000 clones, approximately 95% seen once. The chain recombines TRBV7-2 with TRBJ1-5; the D gene is possibly TRBD1 (5 bases). The source is a woman aged 25 to 39 in good health. The sequencing sample was made of blood. The CDR3 DNA sequence: TGTGCCAGCAGCTTAGTTAATGTCGAGGGGAATCAGCCCCAGCATTTT. It encodes CASSLVNVEGNQPQHF.